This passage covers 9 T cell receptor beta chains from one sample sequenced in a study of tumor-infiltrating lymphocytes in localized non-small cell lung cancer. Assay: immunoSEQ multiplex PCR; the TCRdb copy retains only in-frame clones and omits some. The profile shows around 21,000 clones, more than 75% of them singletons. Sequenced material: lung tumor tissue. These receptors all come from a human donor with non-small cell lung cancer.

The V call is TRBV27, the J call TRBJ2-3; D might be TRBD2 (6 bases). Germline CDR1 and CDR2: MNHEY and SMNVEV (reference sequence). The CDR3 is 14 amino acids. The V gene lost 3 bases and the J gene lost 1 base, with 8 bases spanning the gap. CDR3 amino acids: CASSLGTGTDTQYF. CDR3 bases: TGTGCCAGCAGTTTGGGGACTGGCACAGATACGCAGTATTTT.

This CDR3 reads CASSLTAGATDTQYF. The DNA for the CDR3 is TGTGCCAGCAGCCTAACGGCGGGGGCCACAGATACGCAGTATTTT. The chain carries TRBV27 and TRBJ2-3; D is perhaps TRBD2 (7 bases). The CDR3 contains 15 residues. Germline V CDR1 and CDR2: MNHEY, SMNVEV (reference sequence). Between the trimmed V and J ends, which lost 6 bases and 2 bases, there was a span of 15 bases.

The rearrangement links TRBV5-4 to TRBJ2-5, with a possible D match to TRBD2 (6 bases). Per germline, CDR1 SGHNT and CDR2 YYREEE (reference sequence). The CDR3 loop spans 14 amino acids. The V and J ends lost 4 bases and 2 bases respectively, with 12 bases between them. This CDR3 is CASSPHRGQETQYF. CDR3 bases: TGTGCCAGCAGCCCGCATCGGGGGCAAGAGACCCAGTACTTC.

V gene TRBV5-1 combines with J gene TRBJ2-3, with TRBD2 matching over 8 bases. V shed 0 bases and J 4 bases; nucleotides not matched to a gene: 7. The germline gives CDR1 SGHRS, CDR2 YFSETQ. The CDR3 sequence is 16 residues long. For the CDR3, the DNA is TGCGCCAGCAGCTTGGCAGGTCGGGGGGGCCCAGATACGCAGTATTTT. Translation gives CASSLAGRGGPDTQYF.

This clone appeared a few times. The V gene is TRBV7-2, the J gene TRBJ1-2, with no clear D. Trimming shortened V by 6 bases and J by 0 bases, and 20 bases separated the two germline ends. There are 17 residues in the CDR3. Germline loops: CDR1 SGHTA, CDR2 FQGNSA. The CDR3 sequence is CASSHSQYRMPNYGYTF. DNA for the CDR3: TGTGCCAGCAGTCATAGCCAGTATCGGATGCCTAACTATGGCTACACCTTC.

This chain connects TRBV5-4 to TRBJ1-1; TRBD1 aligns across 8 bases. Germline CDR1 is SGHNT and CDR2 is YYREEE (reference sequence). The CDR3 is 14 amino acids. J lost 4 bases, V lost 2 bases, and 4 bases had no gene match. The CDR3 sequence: CASSFQGALTEAFF. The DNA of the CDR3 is TGTGCCAGCAGCTTCCAGGGGGCGCTCACTGAAGCTTTCTTT.

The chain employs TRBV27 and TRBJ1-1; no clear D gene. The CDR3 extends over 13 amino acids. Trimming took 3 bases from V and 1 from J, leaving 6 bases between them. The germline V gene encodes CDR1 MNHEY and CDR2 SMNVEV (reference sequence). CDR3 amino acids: CASSFNRNTEAFF. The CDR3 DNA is TGTGCCAGCAGTTTTAACCGGAACACTGAAGCTTTCTTT.

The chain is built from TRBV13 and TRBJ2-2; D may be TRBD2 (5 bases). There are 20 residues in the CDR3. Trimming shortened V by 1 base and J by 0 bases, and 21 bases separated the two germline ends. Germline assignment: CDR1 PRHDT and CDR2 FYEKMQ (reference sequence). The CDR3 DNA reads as TGTGCCAGCAGCTTAGTAGTAGGTTTTTCAGGACTTACGAACACCGGGGAGCTGTTTTTT. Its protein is CASSLVVGFSGLTNTGELFF.

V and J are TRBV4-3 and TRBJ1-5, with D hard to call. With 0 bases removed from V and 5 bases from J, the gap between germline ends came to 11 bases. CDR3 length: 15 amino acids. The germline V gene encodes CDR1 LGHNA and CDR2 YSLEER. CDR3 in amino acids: CASSQDSGRDQPQHF. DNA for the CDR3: TGCGCCAGCAGCCAAGATTCAGGTAGAGATCAGCCCCAGCATTTT.